This TCR beta chain derives from a study of cytomegalovirus exposure and HLA in healthy donors (dated by TCRdb to the late 2010s). Notes on the research overall: An earlier analysis of roughly 610 of the donors reported about 260 Gb of sequence data and 117 million unique TCR beta sequences obtained from around 190 million T cells. The T cell repertoires of roughly 660 subjects were profiled by immunosequencing and related to cytomegalovirus serostatus. The study aimed to test whether signatures of past pathogen exposure could be identified by cataloging public T cell receptors. High-throughput TCR immunosequencing, statistical association of individual TCRs with disease status, and machine learning were combined to predict cytomegalovirus infection status. Both class I and class II loci were covered by HLA typing, at four-digit resolution. A later genetic analysis took genome-wide SNP genotypes for about three fifths of the 666 donors and used that subset as a discovery cohort. Typing coverage varied by locus: roughly 629-640 donors for A, B, C, DRB1 and DQB1; roughly 560 for DQA1; more than 600 for DPA1; around 450 for DPB1. In a later analysis, previously published TCR beta repertoires from 666 donors were re-analyzed and high-resolution HLA genotyping was added so that TCR occurrence patterns could be studied. Donor age, sex, ethnicity and CMV serostatus were compiled together with the repertoire data. Approximately 310 gigabases of sequencing data and 75 million to 85 million unique TCR sequences made up an early release that covered nearly 650 HLA-typed donors. Among several hundred genotyped donors of the cohort, an average of roughly 230,000 unique TCR beta nucleotide sequences was sequenced per donor, of which about 19% were non-productive. The genetic ancestry cluster associated with self-reported Caucasian donors included 80% to 90% of the 300 to 450 genotyped donors. An earlier analysis of 587 of the donors used high-throughput TCR beta sequencing to judge whether each TCR beta V gene segment behaved as functional or pseudogenic. Rather than using new phenotypic data, the later analysis identified candidate immune exposures from TCR beta sequences and from how often those sequences occurred across donors. Along with the roughly 670-subject first cohort, a separate validation cohort of 120 different subjects was used. Because of strong linkage in the cohort, roughly five DR-DQ haplotypes were treated as single units for association and clustering. Every repertoire in the discovery cohort had been generated on one and the same sequencing platform.

From its cysteine to its phenylalanine, the CDR3 spans 15 amino acids. Only CDR3 DNA is held: 45 bases, read in frame from base 1. Compared with germline, V lacks 8 bases and J lacks 6 bases; bases without a gene match: 9. For CDR1 and CDR2, the germline V gene (reference sequence) lists MNHNY and SVGAGI. General study outcomes and caveats: The classifier was reported to diagnose cytomegalovirus status with high specificity and sensitivity in both the original cohort and the validation cohort. The authors suggested that the approach could potentially be generalized to other disease states and immunological phenotypes. The earlier analysis of 587 of the donors excluded about 16 rarely observed V segments, including chromosome 9 orphons, because counts were too low. Roughly uniform sequencing depth across donors was assumed in presence/absence analyses, although this assumption may not hold. A later analysis found that HLA-associated TCR beta chains were more clonally expanded and had lower generation probabilities than equally common non-associated chains. In an earlier analysis of some 540 of the donors, most TCR beta V segments appeared in productive rearrangements about 90% or about 30% of the time, broadly matching IMGT annotations. Three of the identified cytomegalovirus-associated TCR beta chains were confirmed in vitro to be specific for cytomegalovirus antigens. Only TCR beta chains were sequenced in this cohort, and the absence of alpha or paired-chain data limited detectable features. In a later analysis, TCR association rates were found to vary across HLA loci, with the most associated TCRs seen for DRB1 alleles and the fewest for HLA-C alleles. V-gene and J-gene trimming of TCR beta chains was associated with a missense DCLRE1C variant in a later genetic analysis, and the association was replicated in an independent cohort. When HLA alleles, especially DR and DQ, strongly co-occurred, attributing TCR associations to individual alleles was difficult. In a later analysis, more than 15,000 TCR beta sequences were associated with specific HLA alleles at a false discovery rate of 0.05. In a later analysis, most CMV-associated TCR beta chains were found to appear HLA-restricted, with HLA associations seemingly driven largely by CMV exposure. Most TCR sequences were seen in very few donors, while some public TCRs were found in many individuals. Some IMGT-functional V segments, including TRBV6-2 and TRBV6-3, could not be told apart with the 87-base-pair reads, so those segments were excluded. A later analysis reported that several top co-occurrence clusters appeared linked to parvovirus B19, influenza, CMV and Epstein-Barr virus. Linkage disequilibrium might explain the correlated functional status among segregating V segments, but an unknown experimental factor could not be ruled out. The sequencing pipeline was judged likely to have produced a cluster of highly shared sequence variants as a technical artifact. A further reported finding was that TCR beta sequences accurately predicted the HLA-A and HLA-B alleles for most subjects in the first cohort. The study gave a list of 150 to 200 TCR beta chains associated with cytomegalovirus. For the cohort, immune exposure information was limited to CMV serostatus. Because some donors lacked HLA typing at each locus, the association tests relied only on the typed subset. According to a later genetic analysis, donors in an Asian-associated ancestry cluster had fewer N-insertions in productive TCRs than the approximately 650-donor mean.

In total, just over 650 healthy bone marrow donors made up the cohort. Cohort members were all nominally healthy when sampled, although unrecorded immune exposures were likely present. The donor was CMV seropositive and belonged to the group of a few hundred seropositive cohort members. A peripheral blood sample was collected from each donor, and TCR beta sequencing was performed on peripheral blood mononuclear cells. Genomic DNA extraction from the blood cell samples was performed with the Qiagen DNeasy Blood Extraction Kit. As for this clone: What antigen it recognizes has not been identified. The record has no base qualities; no much larger clone is one base away.

Library generation was performed with the immunoSEQ multiplex PCR assay. For the multiplex PCR, a mixture combining 60 forward primers for TCR Vbeta segments and 13 reverse primers for TCR Jbeta segments was used. The CDR3 region of rearranged TCR beta genes was amplified from genomic DNA by a multiplex PCR assay. Amplified TCR beta libraries were sequenced as 87-base-pair reads on the Illumina HiSeq System. As for the authors' bioinformatics: A later analysis counted about 80 million unique TCR beta chains across the 666 repertoires, and 9.5 million to 11 million of these chains were shared by at least two donors. Raw reads were error-corrected and collapsed into unique sequences with a nearest-neighbor algorithm that merged closely related sequences to remove PCR and sequencing errors. Alignment of CDR3 sequences to IMGT reference sequences was used to assign V, D and J gene segments. For a sequence to be retained, a match of at least six nucleotides was required to both a V gene segment and a J gene segment. Rearrangements were called productive when the CDR3 lacked stop codons and stayed in frame with V and J; all others were non-productive. Following IMGT convention, CDR3 was defined as the stretch from the second conserved V-encoded cysteine up to the conserved J-encoded phenylalanine. The earlier analysis of a few hundred of the donors excluded sequences that lacked an unambiguous match to a single V gene segment. In an earlier analysis of 587 of the donors, V segments were called functional above 56.7% productive rearrangements and were called segregating when the between-donor standard deviation exceeded 5%. A statistical classification framework was built to diagnose cytomegalovirus status from the catalog of TCR beta chain sequences. A later analysis assigned V and J genes by comparing TCR nucleotide sequences with IMGT/GENE-DB human TR gene sequences. The TCRdist pipeline was used in a later analysis to assign CDR3 sequences and most-parsimonious VDJ recombination scenarios. In a later analysis, each TCR beta chain was defined by its CDR3 amino acid sequence together with its V-gene family, and reads lacking a unique V-gene family were excluded. A later analysis removed several hundred highly shared, low-generation-probability nucleotide sequences to deal with suspected cross-contamination and a sequencing artifact. For each public chain, a later analysis derived a clonal expansion index from normalized ranks of inferred template counts within each repertoire. In a later analysis, generation probabilities were computed with a VDJ recombination model fitted to out-of-frame rearrangements, and the resulting probabilities were checked against IGoR. Hypergeometric tests were used in a later analysis to score TCR-TCR, TCR-HLA and TCR-CMV co-occurrence, with a repertoire-size bias correction applied to the TCR pairs. To estimate false discovery rates, a later analysis permuted the HLA or CMV assignments 20 times. In a later analysis, co-occurring TCRs were grouped using DBSCAN, and TCRdist sequence similarity was added for clustering within HLA-allele-positive subsets. Repertoires with fewer than 30,000 or more than 120,000 public chains were left out of co-occurrence clustering, as were a handful of repertoires with anomalous nucleotide sharing. This immuneACCESS table, as held by TCRdb, lists in-frame sequences with V and J called but not all clones. Of the missing ones, under half trace to an unresolved V gene in checked studies; the others have no known cause. V, J and clone size are taken as reported in that table, and D and trimming were inferred from the DNA itself. The sample records about 140,000 clones, about 86% of which are singletons. The top ten constitute about 3.9% of the sample.

The sequence was obtained from a man aged 40-49 years in good health and CMV-seropositive. The rearranged chain carries TRBV6-6 and TRBJ2-7; 14 nucleotides in the junction match TRBD2. The sample comprised PBMCs. The nucleotide sequence is TGTGCCAGCGGTACGGGACTAGCGGGAGCGAGCGAGCAGTACTTC. It encodes CASGTGLAGASEQYF.